This T cell receptor (beta chain) comes out of a study of control samples from healthy donors and cancer patients (dated by TCRdb to between 2020 and 2021). On this clone itself: Its antigen is currently not known. No base-level quality is on record; no much larger clone is a single base apart.

V is reduced by 4 bases and J by 2 bases, leaving a spacing of 18 bases between them. Via the germline V gene (reference sequence), CDR1 is LGHDT and CDR2 YNNKEL. Counted from cysteine to phenylalanine, this CDR3 has 16 amino acids. CDR3 DNA only is kept here, 48 bases in frame from base 1. The library came from the immunoSEQ multiplex PCR assay. TCRdb holds this immuneACCESS table with in-frame rearrangements only. Some clones are missing; in checked studies, unresolved V genes explain under half, and the rest has no known cause. This sample holds fewer than 200,000 clones; approximately 92% were observed only once. The ten largest clonotypes hold about 1.5% of the sample.

This receptor chain uses TRBV3-1 (or the pseudogene TRBV3-2) and TRBJ2-7, and TRBD2 may be the D gene, going by 6 matching bases. The sequence was obtained from a man younger than 35 in good health. The source material was blood. CDR3 sequence: CASSRKTGTGAYEQYF. DNA sequence: TGTGCCAGCAGCCGTAAAACCGGGACGGGAGCCTACGAGCAGTACTTC.